This record looks at one T cell receptor (beta chain) sequence and its context. Antigen unknown. This record comes from a study of cytomegalovirus exposure and HLA in healthy donors. Study results and caveats: A later analysis reportedly identified an Asian-associated ancestry cluster as carrying fewer N-insertions than the roughly 700-donor mean.

Germline V lookup: CDR1 GTSNPN, CDR2 SVGIG (reference sequence). Trimming shortened V by 0 bases and J by 4 bases, and 12 bases separated the two germline ends. The CDR3 consists of 14 residues. The primer mix had 60 Vbeta and 13 Jbeta primers. Repertoires were generated with immunoSEQ multiplex PCR, while TCRdb's copy carries only in-frame clones and drops some. The data contain some 130,000 clones, 76% of them singletons. This sequence originates from a man aged 35-49 years in good health and CMV-seronegative. Specimen: PBMCs. J is TRBJ1-1 and V is TRBV30, with D perhaps matching TRBD1 (5 bases). This CDR3 is CAWSVPGGGTEAFF. DNA of the CDR3: TGTGCCTGGAGTGTACCCGGGGGGGGCACTGAAGCTTTCTTT.